This T cell receptor (beta chain) was profiled in a study of control samples from healthy donors and cancer patients. Clones were read by immunoSEQ multiplex PCR, and TCRdb kept only the in-frame ones, dropping some. The sample shows about 100,000 clones, roughly 90% of them seen only once. V was shortened by 5 bases and J by 8 bases, with 9 bases between the two germline ends. The CDR3 has 11 residues. Germline-derived CDR1 and CDR2 are MNHEY and SMNVEV (reference sequence). The sample consisted of blood. The receptor was isolated from a human donor in good health. The donor label of this sample is uncertain. The chain is built from TRBV27 and TRBJ1-1, with D unresolved. Here the CDR3 DNA reads TGTGCCAGCAGTAAAAACCGGGAAGCTTTCTTT. This encodes CASSKNREAFF.